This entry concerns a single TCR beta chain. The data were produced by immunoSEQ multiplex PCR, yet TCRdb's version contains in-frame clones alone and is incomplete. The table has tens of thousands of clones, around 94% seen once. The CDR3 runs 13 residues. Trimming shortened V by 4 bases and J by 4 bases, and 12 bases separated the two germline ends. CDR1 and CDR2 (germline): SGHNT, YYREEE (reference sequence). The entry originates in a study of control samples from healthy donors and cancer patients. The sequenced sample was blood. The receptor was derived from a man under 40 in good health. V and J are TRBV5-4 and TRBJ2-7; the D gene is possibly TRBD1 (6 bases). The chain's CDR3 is CASSILGGYEQYF. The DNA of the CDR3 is TGTGCCAGCAGCATTCTAGGGGGTTACGAGCAGTACTTC.